The 17 T cell receptor beta chains below were found in one sample sequenced in a study of T cell repertoires in aging, cancer and after chemotherapy. Amplification of TCR beta used genomic DNA extracted from peripheral blood. TRB rearrangements spanning V, D and J were amplified using mixed TRB-A/B primers. From the multiplex PCR reads, TCRdb called clonotypes with MiXCR, one entry per CDR3 protein. The sample contains 2,000 to 2,500 distinct CDR3 sequences, around 50% of which appear only once. Sequencing was performed on blood. The receptor set was obtained from a human donor with a blood cancer. The donor label of this sample is uncertain.

V gene TRBV5-1 combines with J gene TRBJ2-5, with TRBD2 matching 8 bases. The CDR3 contains 13 residues. Germline CDR1 reads SGHRS; CDR2 reads YFSETQ. The V segment lost 7 bases and the J segment 5 bases; nucleotides outside the gene matches: 7. The CDR3, as DNA: TGCGCCAGCTCGCCGCGGGGGGCGGAGACCCAGTACTTC. Translating it yields CASSPRGAETQYF.

This chain links TRBV27 with TRBJ1-4; D is ambiguous. The germline V gene has CDR1 MNHEY and CDR2 SMNVEV (reference sequence). The CDR3 extends over 15 amino acids. The V end lost 3 bases, the J end lost 5 bases, and 13 bases lay between the germline ends. DNA for the CDR3: TGTGCCAGCAGTTTCCCAAACACTCCGAATGAAAAACTGTTTTTT. Translating gives CASSFPNTPNEKLFF. Based on the CDR3 plus reference TRBV27 and TRBJ1-4, the full variable domain is EAQVTQNPRYLITVTGKKLTVTCSQNMNHEYMSWYRQDPGLGLRQIYYSMNVEVTDKGDVPEGYKVSRKEKRNFPLILESPSPNQTSLYFCASSFPNTPNEKLFFGSGTQLSVL.

As to this clonotype: At one of its ends the junction is not consistent with the germline gene, which may arise from a read error. The chain joins TRBV6-6 to TRBJ2-5; D gene uncertain. The CDR3 covers 14 residues. CDR1 is MNHNY, CDR2 SVGAGI, per germline (reference sequence). This CDR3 reads CAISESRVGETQYF. The CDR3, as DNA: TGTGCCATCAGTGAGTCAAGGGTTGGGGAGACCCAGTACTTC.

About this clonotype: A clone one base away is much larger, so this may be a read error. V gene TRBV6-5 combines with J gene TRBJ1-1, with 9 bases lining up with TRBD1. This CDR3 spans 17 amino acids. Trimming cost V 1 base and J 6 bases; bases outside gene matches: 12. Germline CDR1 reads MNHEY; CDR2 reads SVGAGI. The CDR3 here is CASSYYRGRFMGPEAFF. CDR3 coding DNA: TGTGCCAGCAGTTACTACAGGGGGCGGTTTATGGGGCCTGAAGCTTTCTTT.

The chain links TRBV24-1 to TRBJ2-2; TRBD1 agrees at 7 bases. V dropped 6 bases and J dropped 6; count of bases not matched to a gene: 9. The CDR3 length is 15 residues. Germline CDR1 reads KGHDR; CDR2 reads SFDVKD. The CDR3 nucleotides are TGTGCCACCAGTCGCTCGGCAGGGGGTCCCGGGGAGCTGTTTTTT. As protein: CATSRSAGGPGELFF.

This clonotype ranks as medium-sized (0.01 to 0.1%). This chain connects TRBV18 to TRBJ1-5; D unclear. The V end lost 6 bases, the J end lost 0 bases, and 15 bases lay between the germline ends. CDR1 KGHSH and CDR2 LQKENI come from the germline V gene. The CDR3 length is 16 residues. As DNA, the CDR3 is TGTGCCAGCTCTCCCCGGTCGGCTTATAGCAATCAGCCCCAGCATTTT. Protein sequence: CASSPRSAYSNQPQHF. Looking up the rest from reference TRBV18 and TRBJ1-5 gives the full variable domain: NAGVMQNPRHLVRRRGQEARLRCSPMKGHSHVYWYRQLPEEGLKFMVYLQKENIIDESGMPKERFSAEFPKEGPSILRIQQVVRGDSAAYFCASSPRSAYSNQPQHFGDGTRLSIL.

A single count supports this clonotype. J is TRBJ1-4 and V is TRBV29-1; the match to TRBD1 covers 9 bases. The CDR3 is 15 residues long. The germline gives CDR1 SQVTM, CDR2 ANQGSEA. Losses at the gene ends were 7 bases for V and 7 bases for J; bases not matched to a gene: 13. The CDR3, as DNA: TGCAGCGCAAAAGAAACAGGGGGCACGTCTGAAAAACTGTTTTTT. It yields the protein CSAKETGGTSEKLFF.

V usage is TRBV20-1 and J usage is TRBJ2-3; 8 nucleotides align to TRBD2. Germline CDR1 is DFQATT and CDR2 is SNEGSKA (reference sequence). This CDR3 has 13 residues. Trimming removed 4 bases from V and 1 base from J; junction bases left unmatched: 1. DNA for the CDR3: TGCAGTGCTAAACTAGCGGGCACAGATACGCAGTATTTT. Amino acid sequence: CSAKLAGTDTQYF.

This clonotype was counted only a few times. CDR3 coding DNA: TGCGCCAGCAGCCCAAGCGGGGGACCGTTTCAGGAGACCCAGTACTTC. As protein: CASSPSGGPFQETQYF. This rearrangement joins TRBV5-1 to TRBJ2-5; 8 bases fit TRBD2. Germline V CDR1 and CDR2: SGHRS, YFSETQ. This CDR3 spans 16 amino acids. V was pared by 4 bases and J by 5 bases, with 13 bases of the junction left unmatched.

The chain is built from TRBV20-1 and TRBJ1-3; D unclear. CDR3 length: 11 residues. V was pared by 4 bases and J by 2 bases, with 3 bases between. CDR1 and CDR2 from the germline V gene are DFQATT and SNEGSKA (reference sequence). CDR3: CSANAGNTIYF. DNA for the CDR3: TGCAGTGCTAACGCTGGAAACACCATATATTTT.

V usage is TRBV29-1 and J usage is TRBJ1-1; weak D call: TRBD1 (5 bases). Germline V gene lookup returns CDR1 SQVTM and CDR2 ANQGSEA. This CDR3 has 12 amino acids. V was pared by 0 bases and J by 6 bases, with 8 bases between. The CDR3 DNA follows: TGCAGCGTTGAAGACAGGGTCGCTGAAGCTTTCTTT. Translating gives CSVEDRVAEAFF.

The J gene is TRBJ1-4, the V gene TRBV18; D gene ambiguous. V lost 4 bases to trimming and J lost 8 bases, with 11 bases between them. The CDR3 contains 13 residues. Germline-derived CDR1 and CDR2 are KGHSH and LQKENI. The CDR3 bases are TGTGCCAGCTCACTCGTGGAGACAGAAAAACTGTTTTTT. It translates to CASSLVETEKLFF.

A few counts support this clonotype. The rearrangement joins TRBV12-3 or TRBV12-4 to TRBJ2-3; D is unclear. Trimming pared 2 bases from V and 0 bases from J, leaving 9 bases between. This CDR3 region has 15 residues. The CDR3 nucleotides are TGTGCCAGCAGTTTATGGTCGGAGAGCACAGATACGCAGTATTTT. It is translated as CASSLWSESTDTQYF.

The chain uses TRBV7-6 and TRBJ2-2; tentative D call: TRBD2 (6 bases). Between the trimmed V and J ends, which lost 5 bases and 0 bases, there was a span of 10 bases. This CDR3 is built from 15 residues. The germline CDR1 and CDR2 sequences are SGHVS and FNYEAQ. CDR3 coding DNA: TGTGCCAGCAGCGGGAGGACTCCGAACACCGGGGAGCTGTTTTTT. Translation: CASSGRTPNTGELFF.

In its sample, this clonotype ranks as large. The rearrangement uses TRBV19 and TRBJ1-2; D not resolved. V lost 1 base, J lost 1 base, and 4 bases lay in between. CDR1 is LNHDA, CDR2 SQIVND, per germline (reference sequence). The CDR3 has 13 residues. The CDR3 spells CASSIVSNYGYTF. CDR3 in DNA: TGTGCCAGTAGTATAGTGAGTAACTATGGCTACACCTTC.

The gene calls are TRBV6-2 or TRBV6-3 and TRBJ1-1; 10 nucleotides line up with TRBD1. Germline V gives CDR1 MNHEY, CDR2 SVGEGT. V shed 2 bases, J shed 4 bases, and the junction held 7 bases outside the gene matches. This CDR3 comprises 16 residues. The CDR3 nucleotides are TGTGCCAGCAGTTACCCAAAGGGACAGGGGATCACTGAAGCTTTCTTT. It encodes CASSYPKGQGITEAFF.

V is TRBV6-6 and J is TRBJ2-3, with D maybe TRBD2 (5 bases). Germline V lookup: CDR1 MNHNY, CDR2 SVGAGI (reference sequence). The CDR3 totals 16 residues. V lost 4 bases and J lost 0, with 14 bases in between. The CDR3 sequence: CASSFLAQTSTDTQYF. CDR3 in DNA: TGTGCCAGCAGTTTCCTAGCCCAGACTAGCACAGATACGCAGTATTTT.